Listed below are T cell receptor beta chains from one sample, sequenced in a study of blood T cell repertoires in COVID-19. Assay: immunoSEQ multiplex PCR; the TCRdb copy retains only in-frame clones and omits some. The sample gives fewer than 450,000 clones, about 92% of which show up once; about 0.6% is in the top ten. Sequenced sample: PBMCs or T cells enriched from blood (not recorded which). The receptors originated from a man aged 18 to 30 who had recovered from COVID-19. The CDR3 runs from the conserved cysteine through the conserved F or W. The D gene is left open where the match is weak. The listing skips clone size in some rows; elsewhere it reads once, few, many or a size class.

clone_size j_call v_call d_call cdr3_nt cdr3_aa
. TRBJ1-5 TRBV10-2 . TGCGCCAGCAGGGCCTTCGGGGGTCAGCCCCAGCATTTT CASRAFGGQPQHF
. TRBJ2-7 TRBV12-5 TRBD1 TGTGCTAGTGGTTTGGACACAGGGGTCGAGCAGTACTTC CASGLDTGVEQYF
. TRBJ1-1 TRBV5-5 TRBD1 TGTGCCAGCAGCTGGCAGACAGGGGAAAACACTGAAGCTTTCTTT CASSWQTGENTEAFF
. TRBJ2-2 TRBV2 . TGTGCCAGCAGGAAACAGGGCGTAGGCACCGGGGAGCTGTTTTTT CASRKQGVGTGELFF
. TRBJ2-7 TRBV5-1 . TGCGCCAGCAGTACCGGGCCGTCGACAGGCACCTACGAGCAGTACTTC CASSTGPSTGTYEQYF
once TRBJ1-1 TRBV12-2 . TGTGCAAGTCGCCCGTGGGACAGGCTGGATCCGAACACTGAAGCTTTCTTT CASRPWDRLDPNTEAFF
once TRBJ2-7 TRBV30 TRBD1 TGTGCCTGGAGGGGGACAGGGGGGAGGTACGAGCAGTACTTC CAWRGTGGRYEQYF
. TRBJ1-6 TRBV28 . TGTGCCAGCAGTTTAGGCGGGGGGTCCTATAATTCACCCCTCCACTTT CASSLGGGSYNSPLHF
. TRBJ1-2 TRBV14 . TGTGCCAGCAGCCAAGGAGGATATGGCTACACCTTC CASSQGGYGYTF
. TRBJ1-2 TRBV28 . TGTGCCGGTAAGGGAAACGGGGTCGAGGCCTATGGCTACACCTTC CAGKGNGVEAYGYTF
. TRBJ1-2 TRBV3-1/TRBV3-2 TRBD1 TGTGCCAGCACCCAGGGACAGGCCGAAAGGTATGGCTACACCTTC CASTQGQAERYGYTF
. TRBJ2-1 TRBV9 . TGTGCCAGCAGCGCAGGGTCCTACGACAATGAGCAGTTCTTC CASSAGSYDNEQFF
. TRBJ2-2 TRBV19 TRBD1 TGTGCCAGTAACAGACAGGGGCGCGACGCGAACACCGGGGAGCTGTTTTTT CASNRQGRDANTGELFF
. TRBJ2-7 TRBV28 TRBD1 TGTGCCAGCAGCCCCCGCACCTGGGGGACAGGGGGCGAGCAGTACTTC CASSPRTWGTGGEQYF
few TRBJ2-7 TRBV5-1 . TGCGCCAGCAGCTTGGGTGGGCAGTTAAACTACGAGCAGTACTTC CASSLGGQLNYEQYF
. TRBJ2-3 TRBV10-3 TRBD2 TGTGCCATCAGGGATAGCGGGAGATTGCTGTATTTT CAIRDSGRLLYF
. TRBJ1-2 TRBV6-5 TRBD1 TGTGCCAGCAGTCTCGACAGGGGTTCCGACTATGGCTACACCTTC CASSLDRGSDYGYTF
. TRBJ1-4 TRBV15 TRBD1 TGTGCCACCAGCAGAGATCGAGGGCCGGGACAGGGCAGCGAAAAACTGTTTTTT CATSRDRGPGQGSEKLFF
once TRBJ2-3 TRBV27 . TGTGCCAGCAGTTGGGGGGTAGGGGATACGCAGTATTTT CASSWGVGDTQYF
. TRBJ2-3 TRBV27 . TGTGCCAGCAGTTTATCCGGTAGCGGACGACCCACAGATACGCAGTATTTT CASSLSGSGRPTDTQYF
. TRBJ1-2 TRBV27 TRBD1 TGTGCCAGCAGTTCCGGGACAGGGTATCAAGGCTACACCTTC CASSSGTGYQGYTF
. TRBJ1-1 TRBV6-5 . TGTGCCAGCAGACAGGTACCGAACACTGAAGCTTTCTTT CASRQVPNTEAFF
. TRBJ2-5 TRBV2 TRBD2 TGTGCCAGCAGCGATAGACTAGCGGGAGGGGGGGAGACCCAGTACTTC CASSDRLAGGGETQYF
. TRBJ1-2 TRBV12-3/TRBV12-4 TRBD1 TGTGCCAGCAGACCCGGGACAGGGTTTGGCTACACCTTC CASRPGTGFGYTF
. TRBJ2-1 TRBV11-3 . TGTGCCAGCAGCTTACGGGGATCTTCCTACAATGAGCAGTTCTTC CASSLRGSSYNEQFF
. TRBJ1-1 TRBV5-4 . TGTGCCAGCAGCTTTGGGCGGGCGGGCACTGAAGCTTTCTTT CASSFGRAGTEAFF
once TRBJ1-2 TRBV7-8 TRBD1 TGTGCCAGCAGCGCCGGGACAGGGGTTTGGGGCTACACCTTC CASSAGTGVWGYTF
once TRBJ1-1 TRBV27 TRBD1 TGTGCCAGCAAAGCCCCGAGGGGGCGCGAGAACACTGAAGCTTTCTTT CASKAPRGRENTEAFF
. TRBJ2-6 TRBV28 TRBD1 TGTGCCAGCAGTTCGACAGGGCCTGGGGCCAACGTCCTGACTTTC CASSSTGPGANVLTF
. TRBJ1-2 TRBV10-2 TRBD1 TGCGCCAGCACCCGGACAGGGGGAGGCTATGGCTACACCTTC CASTRTGGGYGYTF
. TRBJ2-5 TRBV13 . TGTGCCAGCAGCACCGGCGGTCAAGAGACCCAGTACTTC CASSTGGQETQYF
once TRBJ2-7 TRBV15 . TGTGCCACCAGCAGGGTGTCTAGCTCCTACGAGCAGTACTTC CATSRVSSSYEQYF
. TRBJ2-1 TRBV6-5 TRBD1 TGTGCCAGCAGTTCGGCCGGGACAGGGCAGTTCTTC CASSSAGTGQFF
. TRBJ1-5 TRBV6-5 . TGTGCCAGCATGGGCACAGGTAAGAATCAGCCCCAGCATTTT CASMGTGKNQPQHF
. TRBJ1-2 TRBV5-4 . TGTGCCAGCACCCAAAAGGGGGTCGGAGATAACTATGGCTACACCTTC CASTQKGVGDNYGYTF
. TRBJ1-5 TRBV28 TRBD1 TGTGCCAGCAGTTTTAACAGGGGGGGGCAGCCCCAGCATTTT CASSFNRGGQPQHF
. TRBJ2-2 TRBV30 . TGTGCCTGGAGTGGAGGGCAAAACACCGGGGAGCTGTTTTTT CAWSGGQNTGELFF
. TRBJ1-3 TRBV5-1 TRBD1 TGCGCCAGCAGCCTTGGGACAGGGGGCGCTGGAAACACCATATATTTT CASSLGTGGAGNTIYF
. TRBJ1-2 TRBV5-6 . TGTGCCAGCAGCCCCTCCAAAGGGGTTAACTATGGCTACACCTTC CASSPSKGVNYGYTF
. TRBJ2-7 TRBV5-4 TRBD2 TGTGCCAGCAGCCGCGGGACTACCTACGAGCAGTACTTC CASSRGTTYEQYF
. TRBJ2-1 TRBV6-5 TRBD1 TGTGCCAGCACAAGGGGGCCGAGCAATGAGCAGTTCTTC CASTRGPSNEQFF
. TRBJ1-6 TRBV6-5 . TGTGCCAGCAGTTACAACGGGAGGAATTCACCCCTCCACTTT CASSYNGRNSPLHF
. TRBJ1-4 TRBV5-5 . TGTGCCAGCAGCCAGCTTCCGGGGACTAATGAAAAACTGTTTTTT CASSQLPGTNEKLFF
. TRBJ2-1 TRBV2 . TGTGCCAGCAGTGGCGCCGACAGGTCCCCGAATGAGCAGTTCTTC CASSGADRSPNEQFF
. TRBJ2-7 TRBV7-9 TRBD2 TGTGCCAGCAGCTTAGAGCGGGGAACCCCATACGAGCAGTACTTC CASSLERGTPYEQYF
once TRBJ2-7 TRBV10-2 TRBD1 TGCGCCAGCAAAGGCGGAACGGACAGGGGCTACGAGCAGTACTTC CASKGGTDRGYEQYF
. TRBJ2-3 TRBV5-4 TRBD1 TGTGCCAGCAGTGAAGGACAGGGCACAGATACGCAGTATTTT CASSEGQGTDTQYF
. TRBJ1-2 TRBV5-4 . TGTGCCAGCAGCTTGGAGAGCCCTGAGTATGGCTACACCTTC CASSLESPEYGYTF
. TRBJ2-2 TRBV7-3 TRBD2 TGTGCCAGCAGCTTAATGGGAGGGGTGGCCGGGGAGCTGTTTTTT CASSLMGGVAGELFF